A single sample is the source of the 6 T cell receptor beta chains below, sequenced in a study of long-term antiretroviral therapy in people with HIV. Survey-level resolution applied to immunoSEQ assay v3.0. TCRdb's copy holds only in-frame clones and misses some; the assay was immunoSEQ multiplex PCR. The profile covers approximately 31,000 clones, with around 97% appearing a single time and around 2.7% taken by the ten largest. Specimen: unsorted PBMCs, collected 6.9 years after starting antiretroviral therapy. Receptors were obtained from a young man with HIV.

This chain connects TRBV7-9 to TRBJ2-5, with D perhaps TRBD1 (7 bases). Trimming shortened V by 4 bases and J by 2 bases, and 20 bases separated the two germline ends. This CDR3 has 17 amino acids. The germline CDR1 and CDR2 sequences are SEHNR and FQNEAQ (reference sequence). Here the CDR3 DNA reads TGTGCCAGCAGCTACCACCCGGACAGGAGGGGACAAGAGACCCAGTACTTC. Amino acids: CASSYHPDRRGQETQYF.

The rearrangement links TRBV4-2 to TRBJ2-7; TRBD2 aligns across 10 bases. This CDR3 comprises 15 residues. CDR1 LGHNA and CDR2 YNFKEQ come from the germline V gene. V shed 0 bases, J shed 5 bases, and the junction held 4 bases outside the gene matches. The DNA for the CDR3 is TGTGCCAGCAGCCAAGAATCAACTAGCGGGGACGAGCAGTACTTC. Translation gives CASSQESTSGDEQYF.

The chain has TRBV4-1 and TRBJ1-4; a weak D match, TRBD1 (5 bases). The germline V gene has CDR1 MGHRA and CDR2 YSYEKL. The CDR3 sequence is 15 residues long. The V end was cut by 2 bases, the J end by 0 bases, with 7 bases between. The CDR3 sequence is CASSQPGATNEKLFF. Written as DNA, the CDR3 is TGCGCCAGCAGCCAACCGGGGGCAACTAATGAAAAACTGTTTTTT.

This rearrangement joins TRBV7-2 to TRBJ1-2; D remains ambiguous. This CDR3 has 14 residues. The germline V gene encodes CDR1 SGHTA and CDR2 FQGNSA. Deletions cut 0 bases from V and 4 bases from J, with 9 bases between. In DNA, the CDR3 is TGTGCCAGCAGCTTAGCAGGAGGCCCCTATGGCTACACCTTC. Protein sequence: CASSLAGGPYGYTF.

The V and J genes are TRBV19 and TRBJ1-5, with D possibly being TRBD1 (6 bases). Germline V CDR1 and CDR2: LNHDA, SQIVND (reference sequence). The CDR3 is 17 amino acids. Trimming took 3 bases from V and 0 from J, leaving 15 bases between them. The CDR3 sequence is CASSISPYRDSNQPQHF. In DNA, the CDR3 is TGTGCCAGTAGTATCTCTCCTTACAGGGATAGCAATCAGCCCCAGCATTTT. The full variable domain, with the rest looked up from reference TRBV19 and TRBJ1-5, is DGGITQSPKYLFRKEGQNVTLSCEQNLNHDAMYWYRQDPGQGLRLIYYSQIVNDFQKGDIAEGYSVSREKKESFPLTVTSAQKNPTAFYLCASSISPYRDSNQPQHFGDGTRLSIL.

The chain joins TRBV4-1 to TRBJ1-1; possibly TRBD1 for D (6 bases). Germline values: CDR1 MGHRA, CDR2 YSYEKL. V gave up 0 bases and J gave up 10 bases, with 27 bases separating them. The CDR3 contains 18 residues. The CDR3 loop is CASSQDIPGGGRGSLAFF. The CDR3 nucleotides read TGCGCCAGCAGCCAAGATATCCCCGGTGGGGGGCGCGGGTCATTAGCTTTCTTT.